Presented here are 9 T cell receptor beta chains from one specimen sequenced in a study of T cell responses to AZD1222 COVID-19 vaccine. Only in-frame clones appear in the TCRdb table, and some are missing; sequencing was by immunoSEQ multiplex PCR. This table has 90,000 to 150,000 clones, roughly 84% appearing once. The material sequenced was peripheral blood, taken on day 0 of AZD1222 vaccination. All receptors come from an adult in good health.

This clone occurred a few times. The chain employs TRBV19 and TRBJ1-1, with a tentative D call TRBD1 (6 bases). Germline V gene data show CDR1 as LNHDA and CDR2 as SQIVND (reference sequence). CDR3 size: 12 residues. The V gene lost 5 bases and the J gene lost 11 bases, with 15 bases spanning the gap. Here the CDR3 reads CASSYPGAMAFF. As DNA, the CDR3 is TGTGCCAGTAGTTACCCAGGGGCGATGGCTTTCTTT.

The CDR3 DNA reads as TGTGCCAGTAGTGCATACAGGGGGATGAACACTGAAGCTTTCTTT. Translation gives CASSAYRGMNTEAFF. The chain has TRBV19 and TRBJ1-1; 8 nucleotides match TRBD1. Germline V lookup: CDR1 LNHDA, CDR2 SQIVND (reference sequence). The CDR3 contains 15 residues. The J segment lost 0 bases and the V segment lost 5 bases, leaving 5 bases of the junction unmatched.

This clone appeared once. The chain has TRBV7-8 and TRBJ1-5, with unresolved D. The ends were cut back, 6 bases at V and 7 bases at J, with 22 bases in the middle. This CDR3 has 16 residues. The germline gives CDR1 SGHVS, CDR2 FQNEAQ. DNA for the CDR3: TGTGCCAGCAGATATGACGCAATGCGGTATGGACAGCCCCAGCATTTT. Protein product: CASRYDAMRYGQPQHF.

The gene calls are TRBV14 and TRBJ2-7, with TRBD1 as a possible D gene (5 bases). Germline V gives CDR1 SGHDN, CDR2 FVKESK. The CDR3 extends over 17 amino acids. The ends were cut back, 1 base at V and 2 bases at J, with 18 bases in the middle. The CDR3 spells CASSQADTFSSTYEQYF. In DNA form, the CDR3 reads TGTGCCAGCAGCCAAGCGGACACATTCTCGTCGACCTACGAGCAGTACTTC.

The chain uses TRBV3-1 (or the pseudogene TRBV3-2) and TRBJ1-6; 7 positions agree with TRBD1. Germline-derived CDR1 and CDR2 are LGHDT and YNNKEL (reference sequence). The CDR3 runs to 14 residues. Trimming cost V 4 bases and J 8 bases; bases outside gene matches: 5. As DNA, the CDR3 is TGTGCCAGCAGCCTCAGACAGGGAGATTCACCCCTCCACTTT. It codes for CASSLRQGDSPLHF.

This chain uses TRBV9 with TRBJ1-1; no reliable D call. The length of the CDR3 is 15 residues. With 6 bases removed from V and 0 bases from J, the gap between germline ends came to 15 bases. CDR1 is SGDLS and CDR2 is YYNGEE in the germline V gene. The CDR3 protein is CASNPIGLMNTEAFF. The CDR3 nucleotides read TGTGCCAGCAACCCCATAGGACTTATGAACACTGAAGCTTTCTTT. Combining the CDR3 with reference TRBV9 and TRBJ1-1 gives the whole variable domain DSGVTQTPKHLITATGQRVTLRCSPRSGDLSVYWYQQSLDQGLQFLIQYYNGEERAKGNILERFSAQQFPDLHSELNLSSLELGDSALYFCASNPIGLMNTEAFFGQGTRLTVV.

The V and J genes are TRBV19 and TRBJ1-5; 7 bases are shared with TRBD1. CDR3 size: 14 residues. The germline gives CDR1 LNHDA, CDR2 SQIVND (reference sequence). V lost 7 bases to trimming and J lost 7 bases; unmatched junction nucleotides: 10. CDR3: CASNGARGRQPQHF. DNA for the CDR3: TGTGCCAGTAATGGCGCCAGGGGGAGACAGCCCCAGCATTTT.

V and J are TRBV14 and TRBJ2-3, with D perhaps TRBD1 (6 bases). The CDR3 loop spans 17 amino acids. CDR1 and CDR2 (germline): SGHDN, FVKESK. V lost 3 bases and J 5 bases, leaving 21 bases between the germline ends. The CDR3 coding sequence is TGTGCCAGCAGCCAGATGGGACATGGGGGCTTCATAGATACGCAGTATTTT. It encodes CASSQMGHGGFIDTQYF.

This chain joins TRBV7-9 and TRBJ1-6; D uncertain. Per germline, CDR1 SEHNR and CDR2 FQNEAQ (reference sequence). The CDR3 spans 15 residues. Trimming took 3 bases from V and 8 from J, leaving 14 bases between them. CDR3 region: CASSFTTRADSPLHF. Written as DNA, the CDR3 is TGTGCCAGCAGCTTCACCACACGGGCGGATTCACCCCTCCACTTT. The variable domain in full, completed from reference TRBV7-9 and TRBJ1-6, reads DTGVSQNPRHKITKRGQNVTFRCDPISEHNRLYWYRQTLGQGPEFLTYFQNEAQLEKSRLLSDRFSAERPKGSFSTLEIQRTEQGDSAMYLCASSFTTRADSPLHFGNGTRLTVT.